One and the same sample provided the 30 T cell receptor beta chains below, sequenced in a study of blood T cell repertoires in COVID-19. Using immunoSEQ multiplex PCR, the repertoire was profiled, and TCRdb retains in-frame clones only, with some absent. The sample consists of 45,000 to 70,000 clones, 82% of them appearing once. Source material: peripheral blood. The receptors come from a woman aged 55-70 years with acute or convalescent COVID-19.

The V gene is TRBV7-2, the J gene TRBJ1-1; TRBD1 matches at 10 bases. Per the germline V gene, CDR1 is SGHTA and CDR2 is FQGNSA. This CDR3 has 14 amino acids. J was trimmed by 11 bases and V by 4 bases; bases with no gene match: 10. The CDR3 spells CASSSSGTGVRAFF. The DNA for the CDR3 is TGTGCCAGCAGCTCTAGTGGGACAGGGGTTCGGGCTTTCTTT.

The chain combines TRBV4-3 with TRBJ2-7; D unclear. CDR1 and CDR2 (germline): LGHNA, YSLEER. With 0 bases removed from V and 6 bases from J, the gap between germline ends came to 12 bases. This CDR3 comprises 14 residues. In DNA form, the CDR3 reads TGCGCCAGCAGCCAAGATCTCGCTACGCTCGAGCAGTACTTC. Translation: CASSQDLATLEQYF.

The gene calls are TRBV19 and TRBJ2-3; 10 bases are shared with TRBD2. Germline CDR1 and CDR2: LNHDA and SQIVND (reference sequence). CDR3 size: 16 residues. J was trimmed by 4 bases and V by 5 bases; bases with no gene match: 9. The CDR3 DNA is TGTGCCAGTAGTTACCTAGCGGGGGAGGCGGCAGATACGCAGTATTTT. It is translated as CASSYLAGEAADTQYF.

CDR3 protein: CASSQAGQGYTEAFF. The CDR3 nucleotides read TGTGCCAGCAGCCAAGCGGGACAGGGGTACACTGAAGCTTTCTTT. The chain recombines TRBV3-1 (or the pseudogene TRBV3-2) with TRBJ1-1; 10 bases are shared with TRBD1. Germline V CDR1 and CDR2: LGHDT, YNNKEL (reference sequence). The CDR3 is 15 residues long. Losses at the gene ends were 1 base for V and 3 bases for J; bases not matched to a gene: 2.

The V and J genes are TRBV12-3 or TRBV12-4 and TRBJ2-7, with no clear D. Trimming left V 1 base short and J 8 bases short, with 9 bases between. This CDR3 region has 12 residues. CDR3 loop: CASSLGYPQQYF. DNA of the CDR3: TGTGCCAGCAGTTTAGGCTATCCTCAGCAGTACTTC.

CDR3 loop: CASSLIGASNQPQHF. The CDR3 nucleotides read TGTGCCAGCAGCTTGATAGGGGCAAGCAATCAGCCCCAGCATTTT. The chain is built from TRBV5-8 and TRBJ1-5; TRBD1 is a possible D gene (5 bases). The length of the CDR3 is 15 residues. Trimming pared 1 base from V and 1 base from J, leaving 9 bases between. CDR1 and CDR2 from the germline V gene are SGHTS and YDEGEE.

V and J are TRBV7-7 and TRBJ2-5; D may be TRBD2 (6 bases). The CDR3 has 13 residues. V lost 11 bases to trimming and J lost 5 bases, with 18 bases between them. In germline, CDR1 is SSHAT, CDR2 FNYEAQ (reference sequence). This CDR3 reads CASSPGSRETQYF. The CDR3 DNA follows: TGTGCCTCGAGCCCCGGGAGCAGGGAGACCCAGTACTTC.

The chain is built from TRBV6-4 and TRBJ1-2; tentative D call: TRBD1 (6 bases). Trimming removed 5 bases at V and 6 bases at J, with 10 bases between. The length of the CDR3 is 12 residues. Germline V gives CDR1 MRHNA, CDR2 SNTAGT. The CDR3 loop reads CASSPGAHGYTF. In nucleotides, the CDR3 is TGTGCCAGCAGTCCAGGGGCACATGGCTACACCTTC.

The V and J genes are TRBV28 and TRBJ2-1; TRBD1 matches 7 bases. The CDR3 totals 15 residues. After removal of 6 bases from V and 4 bases from J, the junction contained 9 bases not matched to a gene. The germline V gene encodes CDR1 MDHEN and CDR2 SYDVKM. The CDR3 reads CASRVTGVMYNEQFF. CDR3 in DNA: TGTGCCAGCAGGGTTACAGGGGTCATGTACAATGAGCAGTTCTTC.

This chain connects TRBV7-2 to TRBJ1-3, with D uncertain. Per germline, CDR1 SGHTA and CDR2 FQGNSA. V lost 1 base and J 3 bases, leaving 10 bases between the germline ends. This CDR3 has 15 amino acids. This CDR3 reads CASSLETVFGNTIYF. The DNA of the CDR3 is TGTGCCAGCAGCTTAGAAACAGTCTTTGGAAACACCATATATTTT.

The rearrangement links TRBV19 to TRBJ2-5, with 8 bases fitting TRBD1. Germline V CDR1 and CDR2: LNHDA, SQIVND (reference sequence). The V and J ends lost 7 bases and 1 base, in that order; junction bases with no gene match: 8. This CDR3 spans 15 amino acids. The CDR3 here is CASTPTGEAQETQYF. The CDR3 DNA follows: TGTGCCAGTACCCCGACAGGGGAGGCCCAAGAGACCCAGTACTTC.

The chain has TRBV12-3 or TRBV12-4 and TRBJ2-7; D might be TRBD1 (5 bases). This CDR3 contains 13 residues. Trimming shortened V by 5 bases and J by 3 bases, and 11 bases separated the two germline ends. CDR3 nucleotide sequence: TGTGCCAGCAGTCCCAGGGAAAACTACGAGCAGTACTTC. Translated, it gives CASSPRENYEQYF.

The V and J genes are TRBV7-9 and TRBJ2-2; D is unclear. V lost 2 bases and J lost 4, with 5 bases in between. Germline V CDR1 and CDR2: SEHNR, FQNEAQ (reference sequence). CDR3 length equals 13 residues. The CDR3 DNA reads TGTGCCAGCAGCTTATCCAGCACCGGGGAGCTGTTTTTT. Translating it yields CASSLSSTGELFF.

This chain joins TRBV3-1 (or the pseudogene TRBV3-2) and TRBJ2-7; TRBD1 matches at 8 bases. J lost 5 bases, V lost 4 bases, and 4 bases had no gene match. Germline CDR1 reads LGHDT; CDR2 reads YNNKEL (reference sequence). This CDR3 spans 13 amino acids. The CDR3 bases are TGTGCCAGCAGCCGAACAGGGGGGAACGAGCAGTACTTC. It yields the protein CASSRTGGNEQYF.

The chain uses TRBV7-3 and TRBJ1-3, with 8 bases fitting TRBD1. Per the germline V gene, CDR1 is SGHTA and CDR2 is FQGTGA. V trimming: 3 bases; J trimming: 0 bases; junction bases outside the gene matches: 4. This CDR3 has 16 residues. The CDR3 DNA reads TGTGCCAGCAGCTTGACAGGGGCCAGCTCTGGAAACACCATATATTTT. This encodes CASSLTGASSGNTIYF.

This chain uses TRBV5-1 with TRBJ2-2; possibly TRBD2 for D (7 bases). The CDR3 contains 15 residues. Trimming cost V 0 bases and J 7 bases, with 13 bases left between them. CDR1 is SGHRS, CDR2 YFSETQ, per germline. The chain's CDR3 is CASSLDGGRGGELFF. The CDR3 DNA is TGCGCCAGCAGCTTGGACGGGGGGCGCGGCGGGGAGCTGTTTTTT.

The sample holds one count of this clone. CDR3 loop: CASSNRGGDQPQHF. CDR3 nucleotides: TGTGCCAGCAGTAACAGGGGCGGAGATCAGCCCCAGCATTTT. J is TRBJ1-5 and V is TRBV5-4, with TRBD1 matching over 7 bases. Germline CDR1 and CDR2: SGHNT and YYREEE (reference sequence). V trimming: 5 bases; J trimming: 5 bases; junction bases outside the gene matches: 7. This CDR3 is built from 14 residues. Full variable domain (rest looked up from reference TRBV5-4 and TRBJ1-5): ETGVTQSPTHLIKTRGQQVTLRCSSQSGHNTVSWYQQALGQGPQFIFQYYREEENGRGNFPPRFSGLQFPNYSSELNVNALELDDSALYLCASSNRGGDQPQHFGDGTRLSIL.

The chain combines TRBV30 with TRBJ2-2; possibly TRBD1 for D (6 bases). This CDR3 spans 13 amino acids. Germline CDR1 is GTSNPN and CDR2 is SVGIG (reference sequence). The V and J ends lost 8 bases and 0 bases respectively, with 10 bases between them. The CDR3 here is CAQGFPNTGELFF. CDR3 sequence (DNA): TGTGCCCAGGGGTTCCCGAACACCGGGGAGCTGTTTTTT.

The chain uses TRBV10-3 and TRBJ2-2; 7 bases fit TRBD1. The CDR3 is made up of 16 amino acids. J lost 5 bases, V lost 3 bases, and 9 bases had no gene match. Germline-derived CDR1 and CDR2 are ENHRY and SYGVKD. For the CDR3, the DNA is TGTGCCATCAGTGACGGCACAGGGGCTTTGACCGGGGAGCTGTTTTTT. Its protein is CAISDGTGALTGELFF.

The chain recombines TRBV10-3 with TRBJ1-1; 8 positions match TRBD1. The CDR3 loop spans 11 amino acids. CDR1 ENHRY and CDR2 SYGVKD come from the germline V gene. V gave up 6 bases and J gave up 7 bases; unmatched junction bases: 1. The CDR3 region is CAIRTGDEAFF. CDR3 DNA: TGTGCCATCAGGACAGGGGATGAAGCTTTCTTT.

This clone has only a few counts. The genes are TRBV5-1 and TRBJ1-1; no clear D gene. CDR1 and CDR2 from the germline V gene are SGHRS and YFSETQ. CDR3 length: 15 residues. Trimming left V 0 bases short and J 6 bases short, with 15 bases between. The CDR3 DNA is TGCGCCAGCAGCTTGGGGCCGCCTAGACGCGCTGAAGCTTTCTTT. The encoded protein is CASSLGPPRRAEAFF.

This sequence joins TRBV5-6 and TRBJ1-1; unclear D gene. Germline CDR1 and CDR2: SGHDT and YYEEEE. V gave up 3 bases and J gave up 7 bases, with 10 bases separating them. The CDR3 length is 12 residues. The CDR3: CASSWSFGEAFF. The CDR3 DNA is TGTGCCAGCAGCTGGTCGTTCGGTGAAGCTTTCTTT.

By sample fraction, this clone is medium-sized (0.01 to 0.1%). The CDR3 is CASNSGGQPKTQYF. CDR3 nucleotides: TGTGCTAGCAACAGCGGGGGACAGCCAAAGACCCAGTACTTC. The rearrangement links TRBV12-5 to TRBJ2-5; TRBD2 might be the D (8 bases). The CDR3 totals 14 residues. Between the trimmed V and J ends, which lost 9 bases and 6 bases, there was a span of 20 bases. Germline V gene lookup returns CDR1 LGHNT and CDR2 FRNRAP. Full variable domain (outside the CDR3, taken from reference TRBV12-5 and TRBJ2-5): DARVTQTPRHKVTEMGQEVTMRCQPILGHNTVFWYRQTMMQGLELLAYFRNRAPLDDSGMPKDRFSAEMPDATLATLKIQPSEPRDSAVYFCASNSGGQPKTQYFGPGTRLLVL.

The V call is TRBV19, the J call TRBJ1-2; 9 positions agree with TRBD1. The CDR3 spans 15 residues. V gave up 4 bases and J gave up 2 bases; unmatched junction bases: 5. CDR1 is LNHDA and CDR2 is SQIVND in the germline V gene (reference sequence). CDR3 DNA sequence: TGTGCCAGTAGTACGAGGGACAGGGAAAACTATGGCTACACCTTC. Its translation is CASSTRDRENYGYTF. The full variable domain, its missing parts supplied by reference TRBV19 and TRBJ1-2, is DGGITQSPKYLFRKEGQNVTLSCEQNLNHDAMYWYRQDPGQGLRLIYYSQIVNDFQKGDIAEGYSVSREKKESFPLTVTSAQKNPTAFYLCASSTRDRENYGYTFGSGTRLTVV.

The chain links TRBV29-1 to TRBJ1-2; D is undetermined. The CDR3 is 17 residues long. V shed 3 bases and J shed 2 bases, with 22 bases lying between them. The germline gives CDR1 SQVTM, CDR2 ANQGSEA. As DNA, the CDR3 is TGCAGCGTTGACTCCGGGGTCGAAACGTATCCAAACTATGGCTACACCTTC. It translates to CSVDSGVETYPNYGYTF.

This chain connects TRBV3-1 (or the pseudogene TRBV3-2) to TRBJ1-6; 7 bases map to TRBD1. CDR1 LGHDT and CDR2 YNNKEL come from the germline V gene (reference sequence). The CDR3 sequence is 14 residues long. V was clipped by 4 bases and J by 9 bases; unmatched bases: 6. The CDR3 DNA sequence: TGTGCCAGCAGCCCACGACAGGGTAGTTCACCCCTCCACTTT. Its protein product is CASSPRQGSSPLHF.

The CDR3 DNA follows: TGTGCCAGCAGACGGACTAGCGGGGGGGCGGATACGCAGTATTTT. Amino acid sequence: CASRRTSGGADTQYF. This chain uses TRBV5-6 with TRBJ2-3; 15 bases agree with TRBD2. Germline values: CDR1 SGHDT, CDR2 YYEEEE. The CDR3 is 15 residues long. Trimming removed 5 bases from V and 6 bases from J; junction bases left unmatched: 4.

The rearrangement joins TRBV6-5 to TRBJ1-3; 7 bases map to TRBD1. Trimming cost V 4 bases and J 6 bases; bases outside gene matches: 6. Germline V lookup: CDR1 MNHEY, CDR2 SVGAGI. This CDR3 region has 14 residues. The CDR3, as DNA: TGTGCCAGCAGTTCCACAGGGGCTCAAAACACCATATATTTT. Translation gives CASSSTGAQNTIYF.

The chain employs TRBV19 and TRBJ1-2; 9 bases are a match to TRBD1. V gave up 10 bases and J gave up 3 bases; unmatched junction bases: 3. The V gene's germline CDR1 is LNHDA and CDR2 SQIVND (reference sequence). The CDR3 spans 12 residues. The CDR3 loop reads CAIRTGDYGYTF. CDR3 in DNA: TGTGCCATTAGGACAGGGGACTATGGCTACACCTTC.

The chain uses TRBV7-9 and TRBJ1-2, with 11 positions matching TRBD1. Germline loops: CDR1 SEHNR, CDR2 FQNEAQ (reference sequence). Trimming at V came to 3 bases and at J to 8 bases, leaving 8 bases not matched to a gene. This CDR3 has 15 amino acids. The CDR3 nucleotides read TGTGCCAGCAGCTTTCCAGGACAGGGGGCGCCAGGCTACACCTTC. Translated, it gives CASSFPGQGAPGYTF.